Below, 27 T cell receptor beta chains from the same sample are listed, as sequenced in a study of T cell responses to AZD1222 COVID-19 vaccine. The repertoire was sequenced with immunoSEQ multiplex PCR; TCRdb's copy has only in-frame clones and lacks some. The sample has 89,000 or so clones; about 91% are singletons. Sequenced material: peripheral blood, taken 28 days after the second AZD1222 dose. The source is an adult who received the AZD1222 COVID-19 vaccine.

The V gene is TRBV5-4, the J gene TRBJ2-1; D is possibly TRBD1 (6 bases). Deletions cut 4 bases from V and 7 bases from J, with 12 bases between. The germline gives CDR1 SGHNT, CDR2 YYREEE (reference sequence). This CDR3 is built from 13 residues. The CDR3 is CASSKVGANEQFF. The CDR3 region has the DNA TGTGCCAGCAGCAAGGTGGGGGCGAATGAGCAGTTCTTC.

The chain has TRBV7-9 and TRBJ2-1; D might be TRBD1 (5 bases). V lost 1 base and J 1 base, leaving 8 bases between the germline ends. This CDR3 is built from 15 residues. Per the germline V gene, CDR1 is SEHNR and CDR2 is FQNEAQ (reference sequence). The CDR3 loop reads CASSLGTSSYNEQFF. CDR3 coding DNA: TGTGCCAGCAGCTTAGGGACATCATCCTACAATGAGCAGTTCTTC.

The chain employs TRBV11-2 and TRBJ2-5; unclear D gene. This CDR3 comprises 12 residues. The V gene lost 10 bases and the J gene lost 5 bases, with 14 bases spanning the gap. The germline gives CDR1 SGHAT, CDR2 FQNNGV. The CDR3 nucleotides read TGTGCCACCAGGAATGTCGGGGAGACCCAGTACTTC. Protein: CATRNVGETQYF. The complete variable domain, with remaining parts taken from reference TRBV11-2 and TRBJ2-5, reads EAGVAQSPRYKIIEKRQSVAFWCNPISGHATLYWYQQILGQGPKLLIQFQNNGVVDDSQLPKDRFSAERLKGVDSTLKIQPAKLEDSAVYLCATRNVGETQYFGPGTRLLVL.

The V call is TRBV28, the J call TRBJ1-5, with a tentative D call TRBD1 (5 bases). The V and J ends lost 3 bases and 3 bases respectively, with 9 bases between them. Germline V gives CDR1 MDHEN, CDR2 SYDVKM. The CDR3 totals 14 residues. The CDR3 sequence: CASSFRQLNQPQHF. DNA for the CDR3: TGTGCCAGCAGTTTTCGACAGCTCAATCAGCCCCAGCATTTT.

The chain is built from TRBV5-4 and TRBJ2-3, with D maybe TRBD1 (5 bases). Germline V gene lookup returns CDR1 SGHNT and CDR2 YYREEE (reference sequence). The CDR3 consists of 12 residues. With 3 bases removed from V and 5 bases from J, the gap between germline ends came to 7 bases. The CDR3 DNA is TGTGCCAGCAGCTCAGACAGAGATACGCAGTATTTT. Translation: CASSSDRDTQYF.

V is TRBV19 and J is TRBJ2-2, with D unclear. Germline loops: CDR1 LNHDA, CDR2 SQIVND (reference sequence). This CDR3 is built from 15 residues. V was trimmed by 6 bases and J by 6 bases, leaving 17 bases between them. The CDR3 protein is CASRRVLERAGELFF. CDR3 nucleotides: TGTGCCAGTAGGCGAGTTCTGGAACGGGCCGGGGAGCTGTTTTTT.

The chain has TRBV5-4 and TRBJ2-7; TRBD2 matches at 7 bases. CDR3 length equals 13 residues. The ends lost 4 bases at V and 9 bases at J; junction bases unmatched: 10. The germline gives CDR1 SGHNT, CDR2 YYREEE (reference sequence). CDR3 loop: CASSRDRGEGQYF. In DNA, the CDR3 is TGTGCCAGCAGCCGCGATAGAGGGGAGGGGCAGTACTTC.

The chain employs TRBV6-5 and TRBJ1-1; 9 bases align to TRBD1. The trim removed 2 bases at V and 2 bases at J, leaving 3 bases unmatched. The CDR3 loop spans 15 amino acids. Germline loops: CDR1 MNHEY, CDR2 SVGAGI. CDR3 nucleotides: TGTGCCAGCAGTTACGGTACAGGGGGCAACACTGAAGCTTTCTTT. Translated, it gives CASSYGTGGNTEAFF.

The chain has TRBV3-1 (or the pseudogene TRBV3-2) and TRBJ1-5; unclear D gene. Trimming stripped 4 bases from V and 5 bases from J, with 12 bases between. The CDR3 is 14 amino acids. Germline loops: CDR1 LGHDT, CDR2 YNNKEL (reference sequence). The DNA of the CDR3 is TGTGCCAGCAGCCTCCGTTCCAAGGATCAGCCCCAGCATTTT. Protein: CASSLRSKDQPQHF.

The gene calls are TRBV4-1 and TRBJ2-3, with D unclear. V gave up 4 bases and J gave up 0 bases, with 11 bases separating them. This CDR3 contains 15 residues. Per germline, CDR1 MGHRA and CDR2 YSYEKL. As DNA, the CDR3 is TGCGCCAGCAGCCTTGACTTTCCTAGCACAGATACGCAGTATTTT. It is translated as CASSLDFPSTDTQYF.

The table lists this clone with a few counts. The chain recombines TRBV28 with TRBJ1-1, with a tentative D call TRBD1 (6 bases). Germline lookup yields CDR1 MDHEN and CDR2 SYDVKM. This CDR3 comprises 13 residues. Trimming removed 8 bases at V and 4 bases at J, with 14 bases between. In DNA, the CDR3 is TGTGCCAGCGACCGGGGGCGGATCACTGAAGCTTTCTTT. As protein: CASDRGRITEAFF.

This clone was counted once. The chain employs TRBV7-9 and TRBJ1-1; D is undetermined. This CDR3 has 12 residues. Germline V gene data show CDR1 as SEHNR and CDR2 as FQNEAQ (reference sequence). V shed 0 bases and J shed 8 bases, with 7 bases lying between them. The CDR3 nucleotides read TGTGCCAGCAGCTTAGCATCGCGCGAAGCTTTCTTT. Protein product: CASSLASREAFF.

The rearrangement links TRBV24-1 to TRBJ1-1; 7 bases are shared with TRBD1. CDR1 KGHDR and CDR2 SFDVKD come from the germline V gene. The ends lost 7 bases at V and 0 bases at J; junction bases unmatched: 10. There are 16 residues in the CDR3. CDR3 protein: CATRSSGTELNTEAFF. The DNA for the CDR3 is TGTGCCACCAGATCGTCCGGGACAGAATTGAACACTGAAGCTTTCTTT.

In DNA form, the CDR3 reads TGTGCCAGCAGCTGGACGGGACGGATCTACGAGCAGTACTTC. Encoded protein: CASSWTGRIYEQYF. The rearrangement uses TRBV6-2 or TRBV6-3 and TRBJ2-7, with D perhaps assigned TRBD1 or TRBD2 (5 bases each). The germline CDR1 and CDR2 sequences are MNHEY and SVGEGT. The CDR3 contains 14 residues. V gave up 6 bases and J gave up 3 bases, with 15 bases separating them.

In DNA form, the CDR3 reads TGTGCCAGCAGCTACGGGCTCCGGGGTGAAAAACTGTTTTTT. Encoded protein: CASSYGLRGEKLFF. J is TRBJ1-4 and V is TRBV5-6; D unresolved. From germline, CDR1 is SGHDT and CDR2 YYEEEE. The V gene lost 3 bases and the J gene lost 7 bases, with 13 bases spanning the gap. This CDR3 spans 14 amino acids.

Only one count was recorded for this clone. The CDR3 region is CASSPGPTYEQYF. The CDR3 bases are TGTGCCAGCAGCCCGGGACCCACCTACGAGCAGTACTTC. The chain combines TRBV6-5 with TRBJ2-7; D is tentatively TRBD1 or TRBD2 (5 bases each). This CDR3 contains 13 residues. Germline CDR1 MNHEY, CDR2 SVGAGI. V was trimmed by 6 bases and J by 2 bases, leaving 11 bases between them.

This sequence joins TRBV2 and TRBJ1-5; D is ambiguous. Germline V gene lookup returns CDR1 SNHLY and CDR2 FYNNEI. This CDR3 comprises 15 residues. V was pared by 6 bases and J by 2 bases, with 14 bases between. The DNA for the CDR3 is TGTGCCAGCAGCCCAGCCCTGAGTGGCAATCAGCCCCAGCATTTT. It yields the protein CASSPALSGNQPQHF.

The V and J genes are TRBV5-4 and TRBJ2-3; D is undetermined. CDR1 and CDR2 from the germline V gene are SGHNT and YYREEE (reference sequence). Between the trimmed V and J ends, which lost 0 bases and 4 bases, there was a span of 3 bases. The CDR3 contains 12 residues. Here the CDR3 reads CASSLASDTQYF. For the CDR3, the DNA is TGTGCCAGCAGCTTGGCCTCAGATACGCAGTATTTT.

The chain is built from TRBV4-1 and TRBJ2-1; 7 bases line up with TRBD2. The germline gives CDR1 MGHRA, CDR2 YSYEKL. This CDR3 spans 18 amino acids. V gave up 4 bases and J gave up 4 bases; unmatched junction bases: 16. The CDR3 nucleotides read TGCGCCAGCAGCCCTCGTCCCCACGCGGGGCGGGGGTACAATGAGCAGTTCTTC. Amino acids: CASSPRPHAGRGYNEQFF.

The genes are TRBV5-6 and TRBJ2-4, with 10 nucleotides matching TRBD1. This CDR3 contains 15 residues. CDR1 is SGHDT, CDR2 YYEEEE, per germline. V was clipped by 3 bases and J by 16 bases; unmatched bases: 16. The CDR3 spells CASSSEHQDRGKAYF. Here the CDR3 DNA reads TGTGCCAGCAGCTCCGAACACCAGGACAGGGGGAAGGCCTACTTC. The entire variable domain, with the rest obtained from reference TRBV5-6 and TRBJ2-4, is as follows: DAGVTQSPTHLIKTRGQQVTLRCSPKSGHDTVSWYQQALGQGPQFIFQYYEEEERQRGNFPDRFSGHQFPNYSSELNVNALLLGDSALYLCASSSEHQDRGKAYFGAGTRLSVL.

V gene TRBV2 combines with J gene TRBJ2-3; 12 bases align to TRBD2. CDR1 and CDR2 (germline): SNHLY, FYNNEI. V gave up 4 bases and J gave up 8 bases; unmatched junction bases: 4. This CDR3 is built from 14 residues. DNA of the CDR3: TGTGCCAGCAGTGGACTAGCGGGAGAGGGTACGCAGTATTTT. It codes for CASSGLAGEGTQYF.

V usage is TRBV18 and J usage is TRBJ2-7; either TRBD1 or TRBD2 may supply D (6 bases each). CDR3 length: 15 amino acids. The V and J ends lost 4 bases and 6 bases respectively, with 19 bases between them. Germline V gives CDR1 KGHSH, CDR2 LQKENI. The CDR3 sequence: CASSHGGLNPGEQYF. The CDR3 DNA sequence: TGTGCCAGCTCACATGGGGGGCTGAATCCCGGCGAGCAGTACTTC. Looking up the rest from reference TRBV18 and TRBJ2-7 gives the full variable domain: NAGVMQNPRHLVRRRGQEARLRCSPMKGHSHVYWYRQLPEEGLKFMVYLQKENIIDESGMPKERFSAEFPKEGPSILRIQQVVRGDSAAYFCASSHGGLNPGEQYFGPGTRLTVT.

The V gene is TRBV12-3 or TRBV12-4, the J gene TRBJ2-1, with D unresolved. V lost 6 bases and J 6 bases, leaving 9 bases between the germline ends. The CDR3 is 12 amino acids. CDR3 coding DNA: TGTGCCAGCAGCATGGGCGTCAATGAGCAGTTCTTC. Its protein is CASSMGVNEQFF.

This chain connects TRBV7-9 to TRBJ1-5; a possible D gene is TRBD1 (6 bases). V lost 4 bases and J lost 5, with 18 bases in between. This CDR3 is built from 16 residues. Germline CDR1 is SEHNR and CDR2 is FQNEAQ (reference sequence). The CDR3 DNA is TGTGCCAGCAGCTCGCAAGGGAGGGGGGAAGATCAGCCCCAGCATTTT. Amino acid sequence: CASSSQGRGEDQPQHF.

The chain has TRBV2 and TRBJ2-2, with 7 bases lining up with TRBD1. J lost 4 bases, V lost 6 bases, and 8 bases had no gene match. The CDR3 extends over 15 amino acids. In germline, CDR1 is SNHLY, CDR2 FYNNEI. The CDR3 reads CASRTGYSGTGELFF. The CDR3 coding sequence is TGTGCCAGCAGGACAGGGTATTCGGGCACCGGGGAGCTGTTTTTT.

CDR3 coding DNA: TGTGCCAGCAAAAAGGGGGCAGGGGAGGGCGATGAGCAGTTCTTC. Translation: CASKKGAGEGDEQFF. The chain carries TRBV7-7 and TRBJ2-1; D possibly matches TRBD1 or TRBD2 (7 bases each). CDR1 is SSHAT and CDR2 is FNYEAQ in the germline V gene (reference sequence). The CDR3 length is 15 residues. V was clipped by 7 bases and J by 8 bases, with 21 bases between them.

This sequence joins TRBV2 and TRBJ2-1; 11 bases match TRBD2. The germline V gene encodes CDR1 SNHLY and CDR2 FYNNEI. The CDR3 is 16 residues long. Germline trimming cut 6 bases from V and 3 bases from J; bases unmatched to any gene: 7. The CDR3 bases are TGTGCCAGCAGCGCTCGACTAGCGGGAAACTACAATGAGCAGTTCTTC. Its translation: CASSARLAGNYNEQFF.